This TCR beta chain was sequenced in a study of TIL therapy for anti-PD-1-resistant metastatic lung cancer. Looking at the study overall: A few tumors were EGFR-mutant and two were ALK-rearranged. Study conclusions and caveats: Many TIL product clones were absent from baseline tumor, suggesting clonal contraction.

Worth noting for this clone: Its antigen is unknown.

This was the immunoSEQ v3 assay. TCRdb's table, derived via immunoSEQ multiplex PCR, lists solely in-frame clones and lacks some. The sample lists some 7,600 clones; nearly 75% were seen once. The CDR3 is made up of 14 amino acids. V was cut by 6 bases and J by 8 bases, with 19 bases left in between. The germline V gene encodes CDR1 MNHNS and CDR2 SASEGT. Time point meaning: pre-treatment sample, taken before nivolumab and TIL therapy. Pleural nodules or supraclavicular lymph nodes made up most of the excised metastases sampled. Tumors were harvested before any PD-1/PD-L1 blockade. Patients were adults with stage 4 NSCLC.

This chain connects TRBV6-1 to TRBJ1-2; possibly TRBD1 for D (6 bases). The sequence derives from a person aged 25-80 years with non-small cell lung cancer. The starting material was tumor tissue, obtained at baseline. CDR3 DNA: TGTGCCAGCAGGGCCCGGGGGCAGGGGTACGGCTACACCTTC. It is translated as CASRARGQGYGYTF.